These T cell receptor beta chains were read from a single sample in a study of blood T cell repertoires in COVID-19. Data came from immunoSEQ multiplex PCR; TCRdb stores just in-frame clones and leaves some out. The sample yields about 150,000 clones, 76% seen once. The sample taken for sequencing was peripheral blood. The receptors derive from a man aged 55 to 69 with acute or convalescent COVID-19. Each CDR3 is given with its conserved first and last residue. Fields, in order: clone size, V gene, D gene, J gene, CDR3 protein, CDR3 DNA. The D gene is left open where the match is weak. Some rows have no size entry. The others give once, few or many, or a class for an expanded clone.

NA	TRBV4-1	NA	TRBJ2-3	CASSQEQVGTDTQYF	TGCGCCAGCAGCCAAGAACAGGTCGGCACAGATACGCAGTATTTT
few	TRBV7-2	TRBD2	TRBJ2-1	CASSLGLQLDEQFF	TGTGCCAGCAGCTTGGGACTACAGCTTGATGAGCAGTTCTTC
few	TRBV11-3	TRBD2	TRBJ2-2	CASSLAGRALNTGELFF	TGTGCCAGCAGCTTAGCCGGGAGGGCCCTCAACACCGGGGAGCTGTTTTTT
NA	TRBV6-7	TRBD2	TRBJ2-7	CASSRTSGEISYEQYF	TGTGCCAGCAGCCGGACTAGCGGAGAGATCTCCTACGAGCAGTACTTC
NA	TRBV27	NA	TRBJ1-2	CASSLSIRGFQGYGYTF	TGTGCCAGCAGTTTATCCATAAGAGGATTCCAGGGCTATGGCTACACCTTC
NA	TRBV18	TRBD1	TRBJ2-7	CASSEAGQGSYEQYF	TGTGCCAGCTCAGAGGCCGGACAGGGTTCCTACGAGCAGTACTTC
NA	TRBV29-1	TRBD2	TRBJ2-1	CSVRVSGNEQFF	TGCAGCGTTAGGGTTAGCGGGAACGAGCAGTTCTTC
NA	TRBV28	TRBD1	TRBJ2-5	CASSFGTGRLETQYF	TGTGCCAGCAGTTTCGGGACAGGGAGATTGGAGACCCAGTACTTC
NA	TRBV19	TRBD2	TRBJ2-2	CASRLAENTGELFF	TGTGCCAGTCGACTAGCGGAAAACACCGGGGAGCTGTTTTTT
NA	TRBV28	TRBD1	TRBJ2-3	CASSRETGATYTQYF	TGTGCCAGCAGTCGAGAGACAGGGGCCACGTATACGCAGTATTTT
NA	TRBV7-2	NA	TRBJ2-5	CASSLEDPRGAIGETQYF	TGTGCCAGCAGCTTAGAGGATCCCCGGGGGGCGATTGGTGAGACCCAGTACTTC
NA	TRBV24-1	NA	TRBJ2-5	CATSGSGETQYF	TGTGCCACCAGTGGTTCCGGAGAGACCCAGTACTTC
NA	TRBV20-1	TRBD2	TRBJ2-7	CSASGLAGYEQYF	TGCAGTGCTAGTGGCCTAGCGGGCTACGAGCAGTACTTC
NA	TRBV7-6	NA	TRBJ2-1	CASSSSPYNEQFF	TGTGCCAGCAGCTCGAGCCCTTACAATGAGCAGTTCTTC
once	TRBV7-9	NA	TRBJ1-1	CASSSNYPAEAFF	TGTGCCAGCAGCTCGAATTACCCGGCTGAAGCTTTCTTT
NA	TRBV27	NA	TRBJ1-6	CASSPGVLYNSPLHF	TGTGCCAGCAGTCCAGGGGTCCTCTATAATTCACCCCTCCACTTT
NA	TRBV3-1/TRBV3-2	NA	TRBJ1-2	CASSQALRGNGYTF	TGTGCCAGCAGCCAGGCTCTGCGGGGAAATGGCTACACCTTC
NA	TRBV29-1	NA	TRBJ2-1	CSVGLTRNEQFF	TGCAGCGTCGGACTAACCAGAAATGAGCAGTTCTTC
NA	TRBV5-4	TRBD2	TRBJ2-1	CASSPGLARNEQFF	TGTGCCAGCAGCCCCGGACTAGCTCGGAATGAGCAGTTCTTC
NA	TRBV7-9	TRBD1	TRBJ2-1	CASSQGQGYNEQFF	TGTGCCAGCAGCCAGGGACAGGGCTACAATGAGCAGTTCTTC
NA	TRBV6-5	TRBD2	TRBJ2-1	CASSYGPGTSGGWQFF	TGTGCCAGCAGTTACGGTCCCGGGACTAGCGGGGGGTGGCAGTTCTTC
NA	TRBV18	TRBD1	TRBJ2-7	CASSPSSRTGWSEQYF	TGTGCCAGCTCACCTTCGAGTCGGACAGGGTGGTCCGAGCAGTACTTC
NA	TRBV7-8	TRBD1	TRBJ1-6	CASSFRGQGSPLHF	TGTGCCAGCAGCTTCAGGGGACAGGGGTCACCCCTCCACTTT
NA	TRBV19	TRBD1	TRBJ1-5	CASSMRRQGSNQPQHF	TGTGCCAGTAGTATGAGACGACAGGGGAGCAATCAGCCCCAGCATTTT
once	TRBV19	TRBD2	TRBJ2-1	CASSFSASGINEQFF	TGTGCCAGTAGTTTTTCAGCTAGCGGGATTAATGAGCAGTTCTTC
NA	TRBV24-1	NA	TRBJ2-3	CATSGGGLSTDTQYF	TGTGCCACCAGCGGCGGGGGCCTTAGCACAGATACGCAGTATTTT